This T cell receptor beta chain was identified during a study of shared clonotypes between healthy human individuals. Findings and limits, study-wide: Larger richness was generally estimated for naive than memory subsets. Naive CD4 clonotypes overlapped across a handful of donors at 4.5% to 5.5%.

The study drew all its donors from Caucasian adults living in Nashville, Tennessee. There are many counts of this clone. What it binds is not known. The CDR3 totals 15 residues. Germline V gene sequence: CDR1 ENHRY, CDR2 SYGVKD. The ends lost 0 bases at V and 6 bases at J; junction bases unmatched: 7. It was about 210 ng DNA, around 32,000 T cell genomes, that sorted-subset replicate PCRs used. The table came from immunoSEQ multiplex PCR; TCRdb's copy has only in-frame clones and leaves some out. The repertoire holds over a million clones, with about 70% as singletons. The clonotype was recovered from a man younger than 35 in good health. The rearrangement uses TRBV10-3 and TRBJ1-2, with 7 bases matching TRBD1. Sequences were obtained from memory CD4+ T cells sorted from blood. Subset specified: CD45RA-negative fraction. The CDR3 region has the DNA TGTGCCATCAGTGAGTCTCGGACAGGCTCGGATGGCTACACCTTC. Translation: CAISESRTGSDGYTF.